This T cell receptor beta chain emerged from a study of blood T cell repertoires in COVID-19. Study-level background: Samples representing acute and convalescent COVID-19 were sourced from the United States, Italy and Spain. PBMCs, B-cell-depleted T cells, or T cells provided the cDNA or gDNA that made up the material.

The CDR3 extends over 14 amino acids. V dropped 6 bases and J dropped 8; count of bases not matched to a gene: 5. CDR1 is SQVTM and CDR2 is ANQGSEA in the germline V gene. As originally analysed: Amplification from reference gene primers served as the basis for estimated nucleated cell counts. Using immunoSEQ multiplex PCR, the repertoire was profiled, and TCRdb retains in-frame clones only, with some absent. V, J and clone size are those of that table, while D and trimming were read from the DNA. The repertoire has about 73,000 clones, 65% to 85% of them found once; the top ten carry less than 2%. What was sequenced was peripheral blood. This clonotype originated in a woman aged 60 to 75 with acute or convalescent COVID-19. V gene TRBV29-1 combines with J gene TRBJ2-3, with 16 nucleotides matching TRBD2. The CDR3 coding sequence is TGCAGCGTCGGGACTAGCGGGGGGGCCGGTACGCAGTATTTT. This codes for CSVGTSGGAGTQYF.